This is a list of T cell receptor beta chains from one sample in a study of CD8 T cells in ankylosing spondylitis. From the 5' RACE reads, TCRdb called clonotypes with MiXCR, one entry per CDR3 protein. Among hundreds of thousands of distinct CDR3 sequences listed, about 13% were seen once. The sequenced sample consisted of blood, either unsorted or a sorted T cell fraction (not recorded which). These receptors were taken from a male donor with ankylosing spondylitis. Each CDR3 is given with its conserved first and last residue. A D gene is named only where the DNA matches it firmly. Size is omitted from some rows. Given values are once, few, many or a class for expanded clones.

J gene	V gene	CDR3 length	D gene	clone size	CDR3 protein	CDR3 DNA
TRBJ2-3	TRBV7-9	17	NA	NA	CASSLEVFTTRTDTQYF	TGTGCCAGCAGCTTAGAAGTTTTCACTACTCGCACAGATACGCAGTATTTT
TRBJ2-6	TRBV5-5	15	NA	NA	CASSAFSSGANVLTF	TGTGCCAGCAGCGCGTTTAGCTCTGGGGCCAACGTCCTGACTTTC
TRBJ1-6	TRBV5-5	14	TRBD1	NA	CASSPDRGLSPLHF	TGTGCCAGCAGCCCCGACAGGGGACTCTCACCCCTCCACTTT
TRBJ2-3	TRBV5-5	13	NA	NA	CASSYWEPDTQYF	TGTGCCAGCAGTTATTGGGAGCCAGATACGCAGTATTTT
TRBJ2-1	TRBV6-5	11	NA	few	CASSRNDEQFF	TGTGCCAGCAGCCGGAACGATGAGCAGTTCTTC
TRBJ2-1	TRBV5-1	13	NA	NA	CASSYASYNEQFF	TGCGCCAGCAGCTACGCCTCCTACAATGAGCAGTTCTTC
TRBJ1-5	TRBV5-1	15	NA	few	CASSSEGPPNQPQHF	TGCGCCAGCAGCTCCGAGGGACCACCTAATCAGCCCCAGCATTTT
TRBJ2-3	TRBV20-1	14	TRBD1	NA	CSAPDRARTDTQYF	TGCAGTGCTCCGGACAGGGCGAGGACAGATACGCAGTATTTT
TRBJ2-1	TRBV5-4	15	NA	few	CASSQDGRVYNEQFF	TGTGCCAGCAGCCAGGATGGCAGAGTTTACAATGAGCAGTTCTTC
TRBJ1-1	TRBV7-8	14	TRBD1	NA	CASSSDRSGREAFF	TGTGCCAGCAGCTCGGACAGGTCGGGGCGTGAAGCTTTCTTT
TRBJ1-5	TRBV29-1	15	TRBD1	few	CSVVVTGGSDQPQHF	TGCAGCGTCGTCGTAACAGGGGGCTCGGATCAGCCCCAGCATTTT
TRBJ2-5	TRBV20-1	12	NA	NA	CSAIGAQETQYF	TGCAGTGCTATCGGTGCCCAAGAGACCCAGTACTTC
TRBJ2-3	TRBV20-1	14	TRBD2	many	CSARGSGRRDTQYF	TGCAGTGCTAGAGGCAGCGGGAGGCGCGATACGCAGTATTTT
TRBJ1-5	TRBV6-5	17	NA	NA	CASSYSHYGEGNQPQHF	TGTGCCAGCAGTTACTCACATTATGGGGAGGGCAATCAGCCCCAGCATTTT
TRBJ1-2	TRBV10-3	11	TRBD1	few	CAIQGVSGYTF	TGTGCCATACAGGGGGTCTCTGGCTACACCTTC
TRBJ1-1	TRBV12-3/TRBV12-4	16	TRBD1	many	CASSPDRGGLDTEAFF	TGTGCCAGCAGTCCGGACAGGGGAGGGTTGGACACTGAAGCTTTCTTT
TRBJ2-7	TRBV6-1	15	NA	NA	CASRSRTDPSYEQYF	TGTGCCAGCAGGTCCCGGACGGATCCCTCCTACGAGCAGTACTTC
TRBJ2-1	TRBV9	17	NA	NA	CASSVDPMGGSYNEQFF	TGTGCCAGCAGCGTAGACCCTATGGGAGGTTCCTACAATGAGCAGTTCTTC
TRBJ1-2	TRBV6-5	14	NA	NA	CASSYPGINYGYTF	TGTGCCAGCAGTTACCCAGGGATTAACTATGGCTACACCTTC
TRBJ2-3	TRBV4-2	19	TRBD2	few	CASSRNDAWAGVNTDTQYF	TGTGCCAGCAGCCGCAACGACGCATGGGCGGGAGTAAACACAGATACGCAGTATTTT
TRBJ2-5	TRBV20-1	10	NA	NA	CSAAKETQYF	TGCAGTGCTGCCAAGGAGACCCAGTACTTC
TRBJ2-1	TRBV29-1	16	TRBD2	few	CSVPLRLAGGPDEQFF	TGCAGCGTCCCACTAAGGCTAGCGGGAGGGCCCGATGAGCAGTTCTTC
TRBJ2-4	TRBV9	14	NA	NA	CASTPGLAKNIQYF	TGTGCCAGCACCCCGGGGTTAGCCAAAAACATTCAGTACTTC
TRBJ2-5	TRBV5-1	11	NA	many	CASRSGETQYF	TGTGCCAGCCGGTCCGGAGAGACCCAGTACTTC
TRBJ1-2	TRBV7-9	12	NA	few	CASSLDGPKDTF	TGTGCCAGCAGCCTTGACGGCCCGAAGGACACCTTC